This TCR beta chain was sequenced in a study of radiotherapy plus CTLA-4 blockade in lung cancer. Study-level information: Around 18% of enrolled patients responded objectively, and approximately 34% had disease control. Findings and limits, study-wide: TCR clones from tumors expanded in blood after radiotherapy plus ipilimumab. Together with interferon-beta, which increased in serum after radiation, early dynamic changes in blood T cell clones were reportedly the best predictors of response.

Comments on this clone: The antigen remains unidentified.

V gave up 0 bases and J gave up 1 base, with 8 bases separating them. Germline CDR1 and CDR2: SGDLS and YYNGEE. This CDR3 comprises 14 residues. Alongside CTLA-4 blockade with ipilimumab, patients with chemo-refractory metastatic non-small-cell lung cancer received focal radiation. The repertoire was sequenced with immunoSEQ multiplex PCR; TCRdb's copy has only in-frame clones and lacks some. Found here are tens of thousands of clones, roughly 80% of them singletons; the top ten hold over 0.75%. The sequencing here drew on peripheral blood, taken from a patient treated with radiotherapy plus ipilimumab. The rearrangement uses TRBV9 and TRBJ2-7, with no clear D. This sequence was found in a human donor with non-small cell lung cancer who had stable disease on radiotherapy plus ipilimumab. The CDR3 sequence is CASSVEGVSYEQYF. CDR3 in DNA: TGTGCCAGCAGCGTAGAAGGAGTGTCCTACGAGCAGTACTTC. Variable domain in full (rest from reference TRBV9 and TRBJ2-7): DSGVTQTPKHLITATGQRVTLRCSPRSGDLSVYWYQQSLDQGLQFLIQYYNGEERAKGNILERFSAQQFPDLHSELNLSSLELGDSALYFCASSVEGVSYEQYFGPGTRLTVT.